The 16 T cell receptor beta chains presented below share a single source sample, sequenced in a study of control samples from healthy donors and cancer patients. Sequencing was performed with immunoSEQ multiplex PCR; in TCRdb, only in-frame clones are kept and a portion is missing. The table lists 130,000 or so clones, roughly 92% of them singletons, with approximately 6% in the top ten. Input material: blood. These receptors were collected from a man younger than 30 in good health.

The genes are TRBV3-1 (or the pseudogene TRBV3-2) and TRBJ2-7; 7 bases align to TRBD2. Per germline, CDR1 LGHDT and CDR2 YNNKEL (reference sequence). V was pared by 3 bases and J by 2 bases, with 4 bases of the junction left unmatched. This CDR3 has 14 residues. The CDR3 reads CASSHDGGTYEQYF. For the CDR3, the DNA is TGTGCCAGCAGCCACGACGGGGGGACCTACGAGCAGTACTTC.

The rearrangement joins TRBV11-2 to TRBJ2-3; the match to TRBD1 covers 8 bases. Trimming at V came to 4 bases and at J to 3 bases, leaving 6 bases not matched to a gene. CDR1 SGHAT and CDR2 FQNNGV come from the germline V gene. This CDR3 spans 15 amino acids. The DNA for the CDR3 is TGTGCCAGCAGCTCTCGGACAGGGAGGACAGATACGCAGTATTTT. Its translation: CASSSRTGRTDTQYF.

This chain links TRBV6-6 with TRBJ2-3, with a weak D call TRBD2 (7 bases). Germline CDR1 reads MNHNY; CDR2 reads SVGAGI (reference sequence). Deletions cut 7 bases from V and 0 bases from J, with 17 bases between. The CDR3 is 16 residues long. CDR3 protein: CASTPRGGASTDTQYF. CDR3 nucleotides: TGTGCCAGCACTCCGAGGGGGGGGGCTAGCACAGATACGCAGTATTTT.

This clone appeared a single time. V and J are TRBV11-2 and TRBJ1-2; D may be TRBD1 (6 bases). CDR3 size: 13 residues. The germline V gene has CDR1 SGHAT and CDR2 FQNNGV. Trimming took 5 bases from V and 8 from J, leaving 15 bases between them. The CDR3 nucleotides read TGTGCCAGCAGCGGGGGGCCCCTAGGGGGCTACACCTTC. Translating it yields CASSGGPLGGYTF.

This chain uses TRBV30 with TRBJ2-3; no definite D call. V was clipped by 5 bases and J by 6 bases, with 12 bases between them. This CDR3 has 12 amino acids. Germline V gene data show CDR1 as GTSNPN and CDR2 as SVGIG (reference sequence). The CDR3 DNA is TGTGCCTGGGCATCCTCGGTCGATACGCAGTATTTT. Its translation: CAWASSVDTQYF. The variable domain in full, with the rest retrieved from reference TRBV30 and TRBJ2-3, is SQTIHQWPATLVQPVGSPLSLECTVEGTSNPNLYWYRQAAGRGLQLLFYSVGIGQISSEVPQNLSASRPQDRQFILSSKKLLLSDSGFYLCAWASSVDTQYFGPGTRLTVL.

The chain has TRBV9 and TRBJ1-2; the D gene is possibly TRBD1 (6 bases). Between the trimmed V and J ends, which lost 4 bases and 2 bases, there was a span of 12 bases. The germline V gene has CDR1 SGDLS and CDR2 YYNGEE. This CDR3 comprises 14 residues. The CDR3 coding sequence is TGTGCCAGCAGCCCCCCCGGGGGCAACTATGGCTACACCTTC. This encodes CASSPPGGNYGYTF. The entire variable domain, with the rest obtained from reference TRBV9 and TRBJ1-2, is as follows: DSGVTQTPKHLITATGQRVTLRCSPRSGDLSVYWYQQSLDQGLQFLIQYYNGEERAKGNILERFSAQQFPDLHSELNLSSLELGDSALYFCASSPPGGNYGYTFGSGTRLTVV.

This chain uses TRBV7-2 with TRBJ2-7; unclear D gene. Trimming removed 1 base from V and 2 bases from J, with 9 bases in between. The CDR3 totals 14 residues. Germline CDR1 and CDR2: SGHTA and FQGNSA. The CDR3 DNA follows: TGTGCCAGCAGCTTAGGTGGGCCGGCCTACGAGCAGTACTTC. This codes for CASSLGGPAYEQYF.

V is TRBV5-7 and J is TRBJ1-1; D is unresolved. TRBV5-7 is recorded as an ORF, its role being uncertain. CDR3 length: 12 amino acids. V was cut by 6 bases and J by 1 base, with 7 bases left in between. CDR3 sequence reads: CASNNPNTEAFF. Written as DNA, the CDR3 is TGTGCCAGCAACAACCCGAACACTGAAGCTTTCTTT.

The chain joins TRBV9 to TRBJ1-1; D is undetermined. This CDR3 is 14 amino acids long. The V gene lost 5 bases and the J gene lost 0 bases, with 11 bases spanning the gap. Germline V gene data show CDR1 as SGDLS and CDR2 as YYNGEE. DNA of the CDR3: TGTGCCAGCAGTTTGGGGAAGGTGAACACTGAAGCTTTCTTT. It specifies CASSLGKVNTEAFF.

For the CDR3, the DNA is TGTGCCAGCAGTGAATGGGACGGACTATTCTACAATGAGCAGTTCTTC. Its protein product is CASSEWDGLFYNEQFF. The chain links TRBV2 to TRBJ2-1; D perhaps matches TRBD2 (6 bases). CDR1 is SNHLY, CDR2 FYNNEI, per germline. The V and J ends lost 2 bases and 3 bases respectively, with 14 bases between them. The CDR3 length is 16 residues.

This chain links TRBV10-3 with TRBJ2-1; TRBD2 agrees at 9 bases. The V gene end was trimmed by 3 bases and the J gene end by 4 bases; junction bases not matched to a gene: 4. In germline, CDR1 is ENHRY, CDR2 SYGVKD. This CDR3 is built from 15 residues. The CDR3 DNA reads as TGTGCCATCAGTGAAAAGCGGGGGGAATACAATGAGCAGTTCTTC. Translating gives CAISEKRGEYNEQFF.

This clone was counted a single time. The CDR3 DNA sequence: TGTGCCAGCAGCCAGGGTTTCGGGGAGACCCAGTACTTC. Its translation is CASSQGFGETQYF. This chain uses TRBV3-1 (or the pseudogene TRBV3-2) with TRBJ2-5; D not certain. The CDR3 is made up of 13 amino acids. Germline CDR1 is LGHDT and CDR2 is YNNKEL (reference sequence). The V gene lost 3 bases and the J gene lost 5 bases, with 10 bases spanning the gap.

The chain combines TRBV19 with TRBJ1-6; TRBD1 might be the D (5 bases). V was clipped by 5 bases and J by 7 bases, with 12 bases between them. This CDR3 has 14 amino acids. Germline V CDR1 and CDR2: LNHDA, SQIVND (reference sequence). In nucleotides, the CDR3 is TGTGCCAGTAGTGCCCGGGACTTCAATTCACCCCTCCACTTT. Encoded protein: CASSARDFNSPLHF. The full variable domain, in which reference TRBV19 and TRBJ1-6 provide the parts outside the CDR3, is DGGITQSPKYLFRKEGQNVTLSCEQNLNHDAMYWYRQDPGQGLRLIYYSQIVNDFQKGDIAEGYSVSREKKESFPLTVTSAQKNPTAFYLCASSARDFNSPLHFGNGTRLTVT.

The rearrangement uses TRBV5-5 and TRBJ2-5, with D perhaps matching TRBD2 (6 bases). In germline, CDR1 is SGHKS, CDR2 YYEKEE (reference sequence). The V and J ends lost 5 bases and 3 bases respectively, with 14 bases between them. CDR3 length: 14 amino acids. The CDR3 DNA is TGTGCCAGCAGTCTTTCTAGCGCGGAAGAGACCCAGTACTTC. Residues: CASSLSSAEETQYF.

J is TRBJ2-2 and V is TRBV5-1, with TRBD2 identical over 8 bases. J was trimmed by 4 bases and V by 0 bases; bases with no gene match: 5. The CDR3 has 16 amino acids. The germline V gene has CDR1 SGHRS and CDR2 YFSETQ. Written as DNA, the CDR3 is TGCGCCAGCAGCTTGGAGCTAGCGGGCTCCACCGGGGAGCTGTTTTTT. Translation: CASSLELAGSTGELFF.

CDR3 sequence reads: CASSYSGGTQYF. The CDR3 DNA reads as TGTGCCAGCAGTTACTCAGGGGGTACGCAGTATTTT. The chain recombines TRBV6-5 with TRBJ2-3, with D perhaps matching TRBD1 (6 bases). The V end was cut by 0 bases, the J end by 8 bases, with 6 bases between. This CDR3 has 12 amino acids. Germline V lookup: CDR1 MNHEY, CDR2 SVGAGI.